A selection of T cell receptor beta chains follows, all from one sample in a study of blood T cell repertoires in COVID-19. Generated by immunoSEQ multiplex PCR, the TCRdb table keeps only in-frame clones and is missing some. Of around 150,000 clones listed, over 75% are singletons. Sequenced input: peripheral blood. All receptors derive from a human donor in a cohort sampled during active COVID-19. The CDR3 runs from the conserved cysteine through the conserved F or W. The order of the fields is V gene, J gene, clone size, D gene, CDR3 DNA, CDR3 protein. The D gene is left open where the match is weak. For some rows the clone size is stated as once, few or many, or as a class when expanded; others skip it.

V gene: TRBV27
J gene: TRBJ2-7
clone size: .
D gene: TRBD2
CDR3 DNA: TGTGCCAGCAGTTTACAACGGGGGGACGAGCAGTACTTC
CDR3 protein: CASSLQRGDEQYF

V gene: TRBV5-6
J gene: TRBJ2-3
clone size: once
D gene: TRBD2
CDR3 DNA: TGTGCCAGCAGGAAGCGGGAGCTGAGGCAGTATTTT
CDR3 protein: CASRKRELRQYF

V gene: TRBV6-6
J gene: TRBJ1-6
clone size: .
D gene: .
CDR3 DNA: TGTGCCAGCAGTACTCACCTATCGGGGCGGGAGTCACCCCTCCACTTT
CDR3 protein: CASSTHLSGRESPLHF

V gene: TRBV5-1
J gene: TRBJ2-1
clone size: .
D gene: TRBD1
CDR3 DNA: TGCGCCAGCAGCCTGACAGGGAGTGAGCAGTTCTTC
CDR3 protein: CASSLTGSEQFF

V gene: TRBV5-1
J gene: TRBJ2-3
clone size: .
D gene: .
CDR3 DNA: TGCGCCAGCAGCCGGACAGGCACAGATACGCAGTATTTT
CDR3 protein: CASSRTGTDTQYF

V gene: TRBV9
J gene: TRBJ2-5
clone size: .
D gene: .
CDR3 DNA: TGTGCCAGCAGTAGTCAGGGGAGAGAGACCCAGTACTTC
CDR3 protein: CASSSQGRETQYF

V gene: TRBV13
J gene: TRBJ2-7
clone size: .
D gene: TRBD1
CDR3 DNA: TGTGCCAGCGGCGAGGGGGCCGACGAGCAGTACTTC
CDR3 protein: CASGEGADEQYF

V gene: TRBV5-1
J gene: TRBJ1-6
clone size: .
D gene: TRBD1
CDR3 DNA: TGCGCCAGCAGCCTGGGACAGGGCGCCTATAATTCACCCCTCCACTTT
CDR3 protein: CASSLGQGAYNSPLHF

V gene: TRBV6-5
J gene: TRBJ1-3
clone size: .
D gene: .
CDR3 DNA: TGTGCCAGCAGGCCAGGGCACTCTGGAAACACCATATATTTT
CDR3 protein: CASRPGHSGNTIYF

V gene: TRBV7-2
J gene: TRBJ2-1
clone size: .
D gene: TRBD1
CDR3 DNA: TGTGCCAGCCGGGACAGGGTTTACAATGAGCAGTTCTTC
CDR3 protein: CASRDRVYNEQFF

V gene: TRBV7-9
J gene: TRBJ2-3
clone size: .
D gene: TRBD2
CDR3 DNA: TGTGCCAGCAGCTTAACGGCTAGCGGGAGGGGCGATACGCAGTATTTT
CDR3 protein: CASSLTASGRGDTQYF

V gene: TRBV20-1
J gene: TRBJ1-2
clone size: once
D gene: TRBD1
CDR3 DNA: TGCAGTGCTAGTCCCTCAAGCCAGGGGGCCTATGGCTACACCTTC
CDR3 protein: CSASPSSQGAYGYTF

V gene: TRBV29-1
J gene: TRBJ2-7
clone size: .
D gene: .
CDR3 DNA: TGCAGCGTTGAAAAAGGGGTCGGCAACGAGCAGTACTTC
CDR3 protein: CSVEKGVGNEQYF

V gene: TRBV7-8
J gene: TRBJ2-1
clone size: .
D gene: TRBD2
CDR3 DNA: TGTGCCAGCAGCTTAGGGGTCGCGGGGGGGCTGATAGACAATGAGCAGTTCTTC
CDR3 protein: CASSLGVAGGLIDNEQFF

V gene: TRBV6-5
J gene: TRBJ2-2
clone size: .
D gene: .
CDR3 DNA: TGTGCCAGCAGTTACTCGCCCAGTACCGGGGAGCTGTTTTTT
CDR3 protein: CASSYSPSTGELFF

V gene: TRBV7-6
J gene: TRBJ2-5
clone size: .
D gene: .
CDR3 DNA: TGTGCCAGCAGCCCCTTAACAGCGGCGACCAGGGAGACCCAGTACTTC
CDR3 protein: CASSPLTAATRETQYF

V gene: TRBV11-3
J gene: TRBJ2-5
clone size: .
D gene: .
CDR3 DNA: TGTGCCAGCAGCTTGGGTCAGGGGAGGGGTGAGACCCAGTACTTC
CDR3 protein: CASSLGQGRGETQYF

V gene: TRBV4-3
J gene: TRBJ2-1
clone size: .
D gene: TRBD2
CDR3 DNA: TGCGCCAGCAGCCAAGGGGGGGCGCGGGCTAGCGGGGTCCATGAGCAGTTCTTC
CDR3 protein: CASSQGGARASGVHEQFF

V gene: TRBV7-2
J gene: TRBJ2-1
clone size: .
D gene: TRBD2
CDR3 DNA: TGTGCCAGCAGCCCGATAGCGGGAGTGGGTAATGAGCAGTTCTTC
CDR3 protein: CASSPIAGVGNEQFF

V gene: TRBV2
J gene: TRBJ2-7
clone size: .
D gene: TRBD1
CDR3 DNA: TGTGCCAGCAGTGAACAGGGGGCTGACTACGAGCAGTACTTC
CDR3 protein: CASSEQGADYEQYF

V gene: TRBV6-6
J gene: TRBJ2-3
clone size: .
D gene: .
CDR3 DNA: TGTGCCAGCAGTTACTCTACCTCCGGGGTCACAGATACGCAGTATTTT
CDR3 protein: CASSYSTSGVTDTQYF

V gene: TRBV7-3
J gene: TRBJ1-1
clone size: .
D gene: .
CDR3 DNA: TGTGCCAGCAGCTTAACTGGGGAGGGGAACACTGAAGCTTTCTTT
CDR3 protein: CASSLTGEGNTEAFF

V gene: TRBV18
J gene: TRBJ2-7
clone size: .
D gene: .
CDR3 DNA: TGTGCCAGCTCACCGTCAGGTACCTACGAGCAGTACTTC
CDR3 protein: CASSPSGTYEQYF

V gene: TRBV5-4
J gene: TRBJ2-5
clone size: .
D gene: .
CDR3 DNA: TGTGCCAGCAGCGTCCCCAATCAGGGGTTAGTCCAAGAGACCCAGTACTTC
CDR3 protein: CASSVPNQGLVQETQYF

V gene: TRBV5-1
J gene: TRBJ2-5
clone size: .
D gene: .
CDR3 DNA: TGCGCCAGCAGCTTCAATGCGGATTACCAAGAGACCCAGTACTTC
CDR3 protein: CASSFNADYQETQYF

V gene: TRBV27
J gene: TRBJ2-7
clone size: .
D gene: .
CDR3 DNA: TGTGCCAGCAGTTTAACAGGGCCGTCCTACGAGCAGTACTTC
CDR3 protein: CASSLTGPSYEQYF

V gene: TRBV2
J gene: TRBJ1-1
clone size: .
D gene: .
CDR3 DNA: TGTGCCAGCAGACGGGTCACGGAGAACACTGAAGCTTTCTTT
CDR3 protein: CASRRVTENTEAFF

V gene: TRBV6-2/TRBV6-3
J gene: TRBJ2-2
clone size: .
D gene: .
CDR3 DNA: TGTGCCAGCAGTTTCACTTTAATGGGGGAGCTGTTTTTT
CDR3 protein: CASSFTLMGELFF